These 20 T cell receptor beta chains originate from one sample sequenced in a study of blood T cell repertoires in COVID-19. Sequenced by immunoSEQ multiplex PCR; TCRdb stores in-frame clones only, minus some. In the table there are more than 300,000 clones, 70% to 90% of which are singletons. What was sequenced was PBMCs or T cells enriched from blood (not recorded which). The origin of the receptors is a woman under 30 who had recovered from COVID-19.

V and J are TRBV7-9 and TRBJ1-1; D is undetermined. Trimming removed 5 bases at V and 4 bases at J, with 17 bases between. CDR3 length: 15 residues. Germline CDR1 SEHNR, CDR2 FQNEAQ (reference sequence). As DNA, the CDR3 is TGTGCCAGCAGCCGTTCGGGAGGGAGGTTCACTGAAGCTTTCTTT. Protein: CASSRSGGRFTEAFF.

DNA of the CDR3: TGTGCCAGTACCCCACGACAGTACTATGGCTACACCTTC. The encoded protein is CASTPRQYYGYTF. The V and J genes are TRBV19 and TRBJ1-2, with a tentative D call TRBD1 (5 bases). The germline V gene encodes CDR1 LNHDA and CDR2 SQIVND (reference sequence). V lost 7 bases, J lost 3 bases, and 12 bases lay in between. This CDR3 contains 13 residues.

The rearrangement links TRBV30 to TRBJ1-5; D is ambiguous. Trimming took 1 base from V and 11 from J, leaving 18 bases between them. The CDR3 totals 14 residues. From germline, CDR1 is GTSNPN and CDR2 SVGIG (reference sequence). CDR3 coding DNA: TGTGCCTGGAGTGCCCACGGAGGCCCAAGGGCCCAGCATTTT. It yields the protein CAWSAHGGPRAQHF.

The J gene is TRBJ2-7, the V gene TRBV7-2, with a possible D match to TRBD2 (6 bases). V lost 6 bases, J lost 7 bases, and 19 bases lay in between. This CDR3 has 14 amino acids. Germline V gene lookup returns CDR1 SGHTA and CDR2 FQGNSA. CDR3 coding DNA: TGTGCCAGCAGACTCCCGGGGTCCCGGGAGGAGCAGTACTTC. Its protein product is CASRLPGSREEQYF.

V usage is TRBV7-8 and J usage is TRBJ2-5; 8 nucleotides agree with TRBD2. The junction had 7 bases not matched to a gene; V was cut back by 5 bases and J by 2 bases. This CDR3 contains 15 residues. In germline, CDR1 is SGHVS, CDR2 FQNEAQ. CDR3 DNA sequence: TGTGCCAGCAGCCACCCCGGGGGGGTTCAAGAGACCCAGTACTTC. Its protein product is CASSHPGGVQETQYF.

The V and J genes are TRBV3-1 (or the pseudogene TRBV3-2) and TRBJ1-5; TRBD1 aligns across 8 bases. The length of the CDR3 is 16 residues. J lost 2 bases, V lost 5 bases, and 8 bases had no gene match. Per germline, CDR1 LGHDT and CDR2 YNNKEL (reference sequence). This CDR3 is CASSNSQGAGNQPQHF. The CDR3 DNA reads TGTGCCAGCAGCAATTCCCAGGGGGCGGGCAATCAGCCCCAGCATTTT.

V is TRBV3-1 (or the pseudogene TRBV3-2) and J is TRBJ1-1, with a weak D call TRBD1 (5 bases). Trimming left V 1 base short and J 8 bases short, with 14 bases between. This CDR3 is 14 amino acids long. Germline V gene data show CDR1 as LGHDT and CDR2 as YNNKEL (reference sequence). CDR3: CASSQAKSGAEAFF. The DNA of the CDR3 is TGTGCCAGCAGCCAAGCCAAAAGTGGGGCCGAAGCTTTCTTT.

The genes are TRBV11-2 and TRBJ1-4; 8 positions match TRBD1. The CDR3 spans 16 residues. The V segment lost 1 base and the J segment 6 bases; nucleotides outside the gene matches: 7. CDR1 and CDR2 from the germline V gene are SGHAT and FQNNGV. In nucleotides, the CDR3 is TGTGCCAGCAGCTTAGTTTTGACAGGGGAGGATGAAAAACTGTTTTTT. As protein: CASSLVLTGEDEKLFF.

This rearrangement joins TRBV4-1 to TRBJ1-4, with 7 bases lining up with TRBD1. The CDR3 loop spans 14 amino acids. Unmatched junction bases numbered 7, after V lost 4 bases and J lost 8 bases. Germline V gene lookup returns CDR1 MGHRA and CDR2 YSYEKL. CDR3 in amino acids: CASSPRDSGEKLFF. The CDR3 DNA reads TGCGCCAGCAGCCCACGGGACAGTGGAGAAAAACTGTTTTTT.

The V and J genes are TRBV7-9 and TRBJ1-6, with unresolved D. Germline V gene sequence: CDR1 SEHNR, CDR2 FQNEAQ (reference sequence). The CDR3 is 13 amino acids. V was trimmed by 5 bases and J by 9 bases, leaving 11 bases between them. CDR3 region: CASSPTEGSPLHF. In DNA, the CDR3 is TGTGCCAGCAGCCCCACGGAGGGTTCACCCCTCCACTTT.

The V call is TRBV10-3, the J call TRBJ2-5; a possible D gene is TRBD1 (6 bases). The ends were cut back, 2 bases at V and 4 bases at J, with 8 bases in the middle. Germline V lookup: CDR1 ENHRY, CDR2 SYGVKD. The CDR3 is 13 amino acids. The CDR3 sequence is CAISETGRETQYF. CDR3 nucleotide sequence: TGTGCCATCAGTGAGACAGGGAGAGAGACCCAGTACTTC.

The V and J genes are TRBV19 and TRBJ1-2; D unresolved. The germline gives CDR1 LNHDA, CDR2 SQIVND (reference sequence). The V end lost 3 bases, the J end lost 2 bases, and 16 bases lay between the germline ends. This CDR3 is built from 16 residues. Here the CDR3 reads CASSIGSGRENYGYTF. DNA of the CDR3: TGTGCCAGTAGTATCGGTAGCGGTAGGGAAAACTATGGCTACACCTTC.

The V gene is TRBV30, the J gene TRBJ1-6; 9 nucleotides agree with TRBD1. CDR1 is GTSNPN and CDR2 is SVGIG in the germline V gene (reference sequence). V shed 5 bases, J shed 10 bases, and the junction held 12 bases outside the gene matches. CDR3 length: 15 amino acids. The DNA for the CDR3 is TGTGCCTGGGTTCCCGGGACAGGGTATCTGTCACCCCTCCACTTT. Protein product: CAWVPGTGYLSPLHF.

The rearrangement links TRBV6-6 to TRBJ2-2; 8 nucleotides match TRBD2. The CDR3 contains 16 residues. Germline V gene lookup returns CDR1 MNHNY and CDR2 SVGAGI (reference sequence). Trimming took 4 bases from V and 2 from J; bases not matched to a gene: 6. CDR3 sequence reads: CASSSRAGVNTGELFF. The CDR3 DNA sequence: TGTGCCAGCAGTTCGCGAGCGGGGGTTAACACCGGGGAGCTGTTTTTT.

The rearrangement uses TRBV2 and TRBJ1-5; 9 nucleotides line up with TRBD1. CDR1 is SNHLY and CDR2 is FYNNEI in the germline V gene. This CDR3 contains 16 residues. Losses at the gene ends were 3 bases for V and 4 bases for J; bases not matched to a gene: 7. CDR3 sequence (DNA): TGTGCCAGCAGTGATTCCGGGACAGGGATTAATCAGCCCCAGCATTTT. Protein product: CASSDSGTGINQPQHF.

As DNA, the CDR3 is TGTGCCAGCAGCCTTGGACTAGCGGGGGGTCAAGAGACCCAGTACTTC. Its protein product is CASSLGLAGGQETQYF. This chain connects TRBV3-1 (or the pseudogene TRBV3-2) to TRBJ2-5, with 14 bases fitting TRBD2. Germline V CDR1 and CDR2: LGHDT, YNNKEL (reference sequence). This CDR3 has 16 residues. The V gene end was trimmed by 4 bases and the J gene end by 2 bases; junction bases not matched to a gene: 3.

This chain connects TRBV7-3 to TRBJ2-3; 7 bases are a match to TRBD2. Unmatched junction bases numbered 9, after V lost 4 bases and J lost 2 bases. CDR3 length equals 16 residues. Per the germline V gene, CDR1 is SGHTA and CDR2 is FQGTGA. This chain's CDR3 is CASSSGTIGPTDTQYF. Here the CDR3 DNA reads TGTGCCAGCAGCTCGGGGACTATTGGTCCCACAGATACGCAGTATTTT.

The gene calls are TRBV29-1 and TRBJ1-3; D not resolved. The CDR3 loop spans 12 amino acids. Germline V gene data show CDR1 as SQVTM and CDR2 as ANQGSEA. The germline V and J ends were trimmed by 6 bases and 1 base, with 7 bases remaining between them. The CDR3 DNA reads TGCAGCGTCCCAACTTCTGGAAACACCATATATTTT. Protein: CSVPTSGNTIYF.

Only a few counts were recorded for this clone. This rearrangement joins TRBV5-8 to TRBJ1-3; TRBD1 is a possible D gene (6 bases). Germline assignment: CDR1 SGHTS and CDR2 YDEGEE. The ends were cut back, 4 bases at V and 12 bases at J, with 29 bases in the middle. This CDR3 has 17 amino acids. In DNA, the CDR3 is TGTGCCAGCAGCCCCCCCAGGGGAAGCCTCTCTGGGGACGGCATATATTTT. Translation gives CASSPPRGSLSGDGIYF.

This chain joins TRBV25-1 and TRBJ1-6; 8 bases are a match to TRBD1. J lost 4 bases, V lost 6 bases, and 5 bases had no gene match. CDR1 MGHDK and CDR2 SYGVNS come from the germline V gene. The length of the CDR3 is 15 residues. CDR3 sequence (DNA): TGTGCCAGCAGCACAGGGGGGAGGTATAATTCACCCCTCCACTTT. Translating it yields CASSTGGRYNSPLHF.